The sequence of this TCR beta chain was determined in a study of cytomegalovirus exposure and HLA in healthy donors (dated 2017 in TCRdb). Regarding the complete study: An earlier analysis of several hundred of the donors reported roughly 270 Gb of sequence data and 117 million unique TCR beta sequences from some 180 million T cells. Class I and class II HLA loci were covered by the typing at four-digit resolution. In an earlier analysis of over 550 of the donors, high-throughput TCR beta sequencing was used to judge whether each TCR beta V gene segment behaved as functional or pseudogenic. Typing coverage differed by locus: A, B, C, DRB1 and DQB1 were typed in roughly 620-630 donors, DQA1 in 500 to 550, DPA1 in 600 to 610, and DPB1 in 400 to 490. Using immunosequencing, the study profiled T cell repertoires from 550 to 750 subjects and related those repertoires to cytomegalovirus serostatus. In a later analysis, previously published TCR beta repertoires from several hundred donors were re-analyzed and high-resolution HLA genotyping was added so that TCR occurrence patterns could be studied. A separate validation cohort of over a hundred different subjects was used in addition to the roughly 720-subject first cohort. Donor age, sex, ethnicity and CMV serostatus were compiled alongside the repertoire data. Four to six DR-DQ haplotypes were handled as single units for association and clustering, since linkage in the cohort was strong. Every repertoire in the discovery cohort had been generated on one and the same sequencing platform. Of the roughly 400 genotyped donors, approximately 81% were placed in the genetic ancestry cluster associated with self-reported Caucasian donors. Among about 370 genotyped donors of the cohort, an average of approximately 240,000 unique TCR beta nucleotide sequences was sequenced per donor, of which approximately 19% were non-productive. To predict cytomegalovirus infection status, the study combined high-throughput TCR immunosequencing, statistical association of individual TCRs with disease status, and machine learning. In a later genetic analysis, genome-wide SNP genotypes for about three fifths of the 666 donors were used, and that subset was treated as a discovery cohort. Roughly 300 gigabases of sequencing data and tens of millions of unique TCR sequences were included in an early release covering about 600 HLA-typed donors. The study aimed to test whether cataloging public T cell receptors could reveal signatures of past pathogen exposure. In the later analysis, no new phenotypic data were used to find candidate immune exposures; instead, reliance was placed on TCR beta sequences and their occurrence across donors. On the study overall, not on this receptor specifically: A few of the identified cytomegalovirus-associated TCR beta chains were confirmed in vitro to be specific for cytomegalovirus antigens. Immune exposure information for the cohort was limited to CMV serostatus. While some public TCRs were present in many individuals, most TCR sequences turned up only very rarely across donors. According to a later analysis, most CMV-associated TCR beta chains appeared to be HLA-restricted, and the HLA associations seemed to be driven largely by CMV exposure. In this cohort, only TCR beta chains were sequenced, and detectable features were limited by the absence of alpha or paired-chain data. When HLA alleles, especially DR and DQ, strongly co-occurred, attributing TCR associations to individual alleles was difficult. In the study, some 160 TCR beta chains were listed as associated with cytomegalovirus. In a later analysis, HLA-associated TCR beta chains were found to be more clonally expanded and to have lower generation probabilities than equally common non-associated chains. The classifier was reported to diagnose cytomegalovirus status with high specificity and sensitivity in both the original and validation cohorts. Because counts were too low, roughly 18 rarely observed V segments, including chromosome 9 orphons, were left out of the earlier analysis of over 550 of the donors. Specific HLA alleles were associated with more than 15,000 TCR beta sequences at a false discovery rate of 0.05 in a later analysis. A cluster of highly shared sequence variants was judged likely to be a technical artifact of the sequencing pipeline. A further reported finding was that TCR beta sequences accurately predicted the HLA-A and HLA-B alleles for most subjects in the first cohort. Presence/absence analyses assumed roughly uniform sequencing depth across donors, an assumption that may not hold. Because some donors lacked HLA typing at each locus, the association tests relied only on the typed subset. In a later genetic analysis, a missense DCLRE1C variant was associated with V-gene and J-gene trimming of TCR beta chains, and the association was replicated in an independent cohort. A later analysis found that TCR association rates varied across HLA loci, with DRB1 alleles showing the most associated TCRs and HLA-C alleles the fewest. In a later analysis, several top co-occurrence clusters were reported to appear linked to parvovirus B19, influenza, CMV and Epstein-Barr virus. Broadly in line with IMGT annotations, most TCR beta V segments showed up in productive rearrangements about 87% or about 30% of the time in an earlier analysis of roughly 590 of the donors. The authors suggested that the approach could potentially be extended to other disease states and immunological phenotypes. A later genetic analysis reported fewer N-insertions in productive TCRs among donors in an Asian-associated ancestry cluster than the roughly 650-donor mean. Linkage disequilibrium might explain the correlated functional status among segregating V segments, but an unknown experimental factor could not be ruled out.

The cohort comprised 670 or so healthy bone marrow donors. Cohort members were all nominally healthy when sampled, although unrecorded immune exposures were likely present. The donor was CMV seronegative and belonged to the group of several hundred seronegative cohort members. A peripheral blood sample was provided by each donor, and peripheral blood mononuclear cells were used for TCR beta sequencing. Genomic DNA extraction from the blood cell samples was performed with the Qiagen DNeasy Blood Extraction Kit. The library came from the immunoSEQ multiplex PCR assay. For the multiplex PCR, a mixture combining 60 forward primers for TCR Vbeta segments and 13 reverse primers for TCR Jbeta segments was used. A multiplex PCR assay on genomic DNA amplified the CDR3 region of rearranged TCR beta genes. On the Illumina HiSeq System, the amplified TCR beta libraries were sequenced as 87-base-pair reads. As for the authors' bioinformatics: A later analysis counted around 72 million unique TCR beta chains across the 666 repertoires, and about 10 million of these chains were shared by at least two donors. A nearest-neighbor algorithm error-corrected the raw reads and collapsed the reads into unique sequences, merging closely related sequences to remove PCR and sequencing errors. CDR3 sequences were aligned to IMGT reference sequences to assign V, D and J gene segments. Each retained sequence needed at least a six-nucleotide match to both a V gene segment and a J gene segment. A rearrangement counted as productive if the CDR3 had no stop codons and remained in frame with V and J, and every other rearrangement counted as non-productive. Following IMGT convention, CDR3 was defined as the stretch from the second conserved V-encoded cysteine to the conserved J-encoded phenylalanine. The earlier analysis of 550 to 650 of the donors excluded any sequence lacking an unambiguous match to a single V gene segment. An earlier analysis of 450 to 650 of the donors called V segments functional above 56.7% productive rearrangements and segregating when the between-donor standard deviation exceeded 5%. A statistical classification framework was built for diagnosing cytomegalovirus status from the catalog of TCR beta chain sequences. A later analysis assigned V and J genes by comparing TCR nucleotide sequences with IMGT/GENE-DB human TR gene sequences. The TCRdist pipeline was used in a later analysis to assign CDR3 sequences and most-parsimonious VDJ recombination scenarios. In a later analysis, each TCR beta chain was defined by its CDR3 amino acid sequence together with its V-gene family, and reads lacking a unique V-gene family were excluded. As a way to deal with suspected cross-contamination and a sequencing artifact, a later analysis dropped 592 nucleotide sequences that were highly shared and had low generation probability. For each public chain, a later analysis derived a clonal expansion index from normalized ranks of inferred template counts within each repertoire. A later analysis computed generation probabilities with a VDJ recombination model fitted to out-of-frame rearrangements, and checked the results against IGoR. In a later analysis, TCR-TCR, TCR-HLA and TCR-CMV co-occurrence was scored with hypergeometric tests, and a repertoire-size bias correction was applied to TCR pairs. In a later analysis, false discovery rates were estimated by permuting HLA or CMV assignments 20 times. In a later analysis, co-occurring TCRs were grouped using DBSCAN, with TCRdist sequence similarity added in when clustering inside HLA-allele-positive subsets. Repertoires with fewer than 30,000 or more than 120,000 public chains were left out of co-occurrence clustering, as were five repertoires with anomalous nucleotide sharing. Held by TCRdb, this immuneACCESS table contains in-frame sequences only and omits some clones. Under half of the omission traces to an unresolved V gene where checked; the cause of the rest is unknown. V, J and clone size are those of that table, while D and trimming were read from the DNA. The sample contains about 82,000 clones, 70% to 85% of them found a single time. In total, the top ten clones hold approximately 7.8% of the sample.

As regards this clone: The target of this receptor is not known. Base quality data are lacking; no much larger clone is found one base away.

The receptor's source is a man in his sixties in good health and CMV-seronegative. The material sequenced was PBMCs.

CDR3 region: CASSIAQGSNQPQHF. The sequence in DNA is TGTGCCAGTAGTATAGCCCAGGGCAGCAATCAGCCCCAGCATTTT. Rearrangement joined TRBV19 to TRBJ1-5; a weak D assignment points to TRBD1 (5 bases agree). Between the V and J ends, shortened by 1 base and 1 base respectively, the junction contains 8 bases. Inclusive of the bounding cysteine and phenylalanine, the CDR3 is 15 residues long. Solely the CDR3 DNA is kept, with 45 bases framed from the first base. Reading the germline V gene (reference sequence) gives CDR1 LNHDA and CDR2 SQIVND.